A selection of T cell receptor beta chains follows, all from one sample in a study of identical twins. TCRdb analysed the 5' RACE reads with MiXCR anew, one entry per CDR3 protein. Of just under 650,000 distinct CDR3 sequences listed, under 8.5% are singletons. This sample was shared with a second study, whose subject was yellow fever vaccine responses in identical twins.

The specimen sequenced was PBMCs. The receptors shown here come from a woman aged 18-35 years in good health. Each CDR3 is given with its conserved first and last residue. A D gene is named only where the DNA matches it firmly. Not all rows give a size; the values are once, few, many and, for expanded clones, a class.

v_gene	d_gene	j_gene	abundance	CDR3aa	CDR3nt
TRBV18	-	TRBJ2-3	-	CASSHLAPGPGDTQYF	TGTGCCAGCTCACATCTAGCTCCTGGGCCCGGAGATACGCAGTATTTT
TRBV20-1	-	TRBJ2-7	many	CSARAIGGGDYEQYF	TGCAGTGCTAGAGCTATAGGTGGCGGGGACTACGAGCAGTACTTC
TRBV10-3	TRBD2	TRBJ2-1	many	CAIRSAVAGDNEQFF	TGTGCCATCAGATCTGCGGTAGCGGGAGACAATGAGCAGTTCTTC
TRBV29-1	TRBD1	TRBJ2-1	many	CSVFQTGQGSYNEQFF	TGCAGCGTTTTTCAGACGGGACAGGGATCCTACAATGAGCAGTTCTTC
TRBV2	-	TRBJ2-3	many	CASSFTGTNTDTQYF	TGTGCCAGCAGCTTCACCGGGACCAACACAGATACGCAGTATTTT
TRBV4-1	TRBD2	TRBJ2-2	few	CASSQAGGWTGELFF	TGCGCCAGCAGCCAAGCGGGGGGTTGGACCGGGGAGCTGTTTTTT
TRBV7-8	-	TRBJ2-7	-	CASSFRDNYEQYF	TGTGCCAGCAGCTTCCGGGACAACTACGAGCAGTACTTC
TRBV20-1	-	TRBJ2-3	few	CSAEGPGSWNTQYF	TGCAGTGCTGAGGGCCCTGGATCGTGGAATACGCAGTATTTT
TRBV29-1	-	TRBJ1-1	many	CSVESGTEAFF	TGCAGCGTTGAATCGGGGACTGAAGCTTTCTTT
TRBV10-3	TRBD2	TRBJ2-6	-	CAISGGGFSGANVLTF	TGTGCCATCAGTGGGGGGGGTTTCTCTGGGGCCAACGTCCTGACTTTC
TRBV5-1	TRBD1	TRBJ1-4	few	CASSSSDRGKLFF	TGCGCCAGCAGCTCATCTGACAGGGGAAAACTGTTTTTT
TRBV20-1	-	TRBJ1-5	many	CSAPDWQSLSNQPQHF	TGCAGTGCCCCTGACTGGCAGAGTCTTAGCAATCAGCCCCAGCATTTT
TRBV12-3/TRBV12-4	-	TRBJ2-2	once	CASTPSGELFF	TGTGCCAGCACCCCCTCCGGGGAGCTGTTTTTT
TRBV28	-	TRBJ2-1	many	CASSLPEFGEQFF	TGTGCCAGCAGTTTACCTGAGTTCGGGGAGCAGTTCTTC